The 29 T cell receptor beta chains reported below all come from one sample, sequenced in a study of T cell changes during pregnancy in multiple sclerosis. TCRdb's copy holds only in-frame clones and misses some; the assay was immunoSEQ multiplex PCR. The data contain tens of thousands of clones, roughly 93% of them singletons. The specimen comprised peripheral blood, sampled in the second trimester of pregnancy. The receptors were sampled from a female donor with multiple sclerosis, enrolled in a pregnancy study.

The chain employs TRBV5-8 and TRBJ1-1; 7 nucleotides line up with TRBD1. V was pared by 4 bases and J by 6 bases, with 6 bases of the junction left unmatched. The CDR3 is 13 amino acids. The germline CDR1 and CDR2 sequences are SGHTS and YDEGEE. CDR3 in amino acids: CASSRTTGAEAFF. The CDR3 nucleotides are TGTGCCAGCAGCCGGACTACAGGGGCTGAAGCTTTCTTT.

This chain connects TRBV18 to TRBJ2-7, with TRBD1 matching 7 bases. The CDR3 is made up of 14 amino acids. Trimming removed 2 bases from V and 2 bases from J; junction bases left unmatched: 3. Germline values: CDR1 KGHSH, CDR2 LQKENI. CDR3 loop: CASSPTTGTYEQYF. For the CDR3, the DNA is TGTGCCAGCTCACCAACGACAGGGACCTACGAGCAGTACTTC.

The rearrangement joins TRBV5-1 to TRBJ2-4; 7 bases are shared with TRBD1. The germline CDR1 and CDR2 sequences are SGHRS and YFSETQ. Germline trimming cut 3 bases from V and 9 bases from J; bases unmatched to any gene: 3. This CDR3 region has 12 residues. This chain's CDR3 is CASSSQGSIQYF. The CDR3, as DNA: TGCGCCAGCAGCTCACAGGGGAGCATTCAGTACTTC.

The CDR3 region has the DNA TGTGCCAGCAGTTGGAAGGGGTTTTACGAGCAGTACTTC. Protein: CASSWKGFYEQYF. The J gene is TRBJ2-7, the V gene TRBV5-6, with D perhaps matching TRBD1 (5 bases). This CDR3 region has 13 residues. CDR1 is SGHDT, CDR2 YYEEEE, per germline. Deletions cut 5 bases from V and 4 bases from J, with 13 bases between.

CDR3 in amino acids: CASSQGGQGEKLFF. CDR3 bases: TGCGCCAGCAGCCAAGGGGGGCAGGGTGAAAAACTGTTTTTT. V gene TRBV4-1 combines with J gene TRBJ1-4, with D possibly being TRBD1 (6 bases). Trimming stripped 1 base from V and 7 bases from J, with 10 bases between. The CDR3 length is 14 residues. The germline V gene encodes CDR1 MGHRA and CDR2 YSYEKL.

The V gene is TRBV2, the J gene TRBJ2-7; D is ambiguous. The CDR3 totals 14 residues. Germline CDR1 reads SNHLY; CDR2 reads FYNNEI. V lost 2 bases and J lost 5, with 13 bases in between. This CDR3 is CASSETEGEHEQYF. In DNA, the CDR3 is TGTGCCAGCAGTGAAACAGAAGGCGAACACGAGCAGTACTTC. Drawing the rest from reference TRBV2 and TRBJ2-7, the complete variable domain is EPEVTQTPSHQVTQMGQEVILRCVPISNHLYFYWYRQILGQKVEFLVSFYNNEISEKSEIFDDQFSVERPDGSNFTLKIRSTKLEDSAMYFCASSETEGEHEQYFGPGTRLTVT.

The chain joins TRBV14 to TRBJ2-2, with TRBD1 as a possible D gene (5 bases). The V and J ends lost 2 bases and 4 bases respectively, with 11 bases between them. CDR3 length: 15 residues. Germline CDR1 is SGHDN and CDR2 is FVKESK. CDR3 nucleotides: TGTGCCAGCAGCCAACCGGCAGGGATCACCGGGGAGCTGTTTTTT. It is translated as CASSQPAGITGELFF.

This chain connects TRBV30 to TRBJ2-5; TRBD2 matches at 13 bases. Looked up from germline, CDR1 is GTSNPN and CDR2 is SVGIG (reference sequence). The ends lost 8 bases at V and 2 bases at J; junction bases unmatched: 5. The CDR3 runs to 14 residues. CDR3 sequence (DNA): TGTGCCGGGACTAGCGGGGCAAAACAAGAGACCCAGTACTTC. Its protein is CAGTSGAKQETQYF.

This chain uses TRBV4-1 with TRBJ2-7, with 10 bases fitting TRBD1. CDR1 is MGHRA and CDR2 is YSYEKL in the germline V gene. V shed 4 bases and J 7 bases; nucleotides not matched to a gene: 10. CDR3 length: 15 residues. This CDR3 reads CASSRRGTGEGEQYF. The CDR3 DNA reads TGCGCCAGCAGCCGCCGGGGGACAGGGGAGGGGGAGCAGTACTTC.

The chain combines TRBV2 with TRBJ2-3; 7 positions match TRBD1. CDR3 length: 16 amino acids. From germline, CDR1 is SNHLY and CDR2 FYNNEI. J gave up 2 bases and V 7 bases, and 12 bases lay outside the gene matches. The CDR3 sequence: CASTRRGTANTDTQYF. The CDR3 DNA reads as TGTGCCAGCACCCGACGTGGGACAGCTAACACAGATACGCAGTATTTT.

The chain couples TRBV5-1 to TRBJ1-2; maybe TRBD1 (6 bases). The germline V gene has CDR1 SGHRS and CDR2 YFSETQ. The CDR3 totals 14 residues. Trimming removed 0 bases from V and 6 bases from J, with 12 bases in between. This CDR3 reads CASSLGGRSDGYTF. Written as DNA, the CDR3 is TGCGCCAGCAGCTTGGGGGGGCGTAGTGATGGCTACACCTTC.

V gene TRBV5-1 combines with J gene TRBJ2-1; a weak D match, TRBD1 (6 bases). This CDR3 contains 13 residues. V shed 4 bases and J shed 6 bases, with 11 bases lying between them. Germline V gene data show CDR1 as SGHRS and CDR2 as YFSETQ. CDR3 protein: CASSAGQSNEQFF. CDR3 nucleotides: TGCGCCAGCAGCGCCGGACAGTCCAATGAGCAGTTCTTC.

The chain has TRBV10-2 and TRBJ1-1; no clear D. The V gene lost 6 bases and the J gene lost 0 bases, with 11 bases spanning the gap. CDR1 and CDR2 from the germline V gene are WSHSY and SAAADI. The CDR3 loop spans 14 amino acids. The CDR3 nucleotides read TGCGCCAGCAGGGTGGCAGAAGTGAACACTGAAGCTTTCTTT. Its translation: CASRVAEVNTEAFF.

The V and J genes are TRBV5-1 and TRBJ2-7, with a possible D match to TRBD1 (6 bases). CDR3 length: 15 residues. The germline V gene encodes CDR1 SGHRS and CDR2 YFSETQ. With 0 bases removed from V and 0 bases from J, the gap between germline ends came to 10 bases. The CDR3 nucleotides are TGCGCCAGCAGCTTGGCCACAGGGAGCTCCTACGAGCAGTACTTC. Residues: CASSLATGSSYEQYF.

The V gene is TRBV5-1, the J gene TRBJ2-7; TRBD2 is a possible D gene (6 bases). The CDR3 runs to 16 residues. V lost 0 bases and J 2 bases, leaving 15 bases between the germline ends. CDR1 SGHRS and CDR2 YFSETQ come from the germline V gene. This chain's CDR3 is CASSLAGIAATYEQYF. CDR3 nucleotides: TGCGCCAGCAGCTTGGCCGGTATAGCGGCCACCTACGAGCAGTACTTC.

The chain joins TRBV5-4 to TRBJ2-3; D is perhaps TRBD2 (6 bases). Germline assignment: CDR1 SGHNT and CDR2 YYREEE (reference sequence). The CDR3 covers 14 residues. Deletions cut 0 bases from V and 3 bases from J, with 8 bases between. The CDR3 region is CASSLAGGTDTQYF. The CDR3 nucleotides are TGTGCCAGCAGCTTGGCCGGGGGTACAGATACGCAGTATTTT.

CDR3 coding DNA: TGTGCCAGCAGGCTGACACAAAAAAGTGTCTACGAGCAGTACTTC. As protein: CASRLTQKSVYEQYF. The chain employs TRBV6-6 and TRBJ2-7; D is unresolved. The ends were cut back, 6 bases at V and 3 bases at J, with 18 bases in the middle. The CDR3 totals 15 residues. Germline lookup yields CDR1 MNHNY and CDR2 SVGAGI (reference sequence).

The genes are TRBV30 and TRBJ2-7; 7 bases fit TRBD2. This CDR3 spans 13 amino acids. Germline trimming cut 2 bases from V and 5 bases from J; bases unmatched to any gene: 6. The germline CDR1 and CDR2 sequences are GTSNPN and SVGIG (reference sequence). CDR3 DNA sequence: TGTGCCTGGAGTCCCGTAGCGGGTAACGAGCAGTACTTC. Protein sequence: CAWSPVAGNEQYF. The whole variable domain, filled in from reference TRBV30 and TRBJ2-7, reads SQTIHQWPATLVQPVGSPLSLECTVEGTSNPNLYWYRQAAGRGLQLLFYSVGIGQISSEVPQNLSASRPQDRQFILSSKKLLLSDSGFYLCAWSPVAGNEQYFGPGTRLTVT.

V is TRBV28 and J is TRBJ2-7, with a weak D call TRBD2 (6 bases). The CDR3 runs to 15 residues. From germline, CDR1 is MDHEN and CDR2 SYDVKM. V was pared by 4 bases and J by 0 bases, with 13 bases between. CDR3 coding DNA: TGTGCCAGCAGTTCCGCGGGAACCAGCTCCTACGAGCAGTACTTC. The encoded protein is CASSSAGTSSYEQYF.

The chain combines TRBV15 with TRBJ2-5; D is perhaps TRBD2 (6 bases). Germline V gives CDR1 LNHNV, CDR2 YYDKDF (reference sequence). The length of the CDR3 is 12 residues. V lost 3 bases and J lost 9, with 11 bases in between. This CDR3 reads CATSSPTGAQYF. The CDR3 DNA follows: TGTGCCACCAGCAGCCCGACGGGGGCCCAGTACTTC.

This sequence joins TRBV5-4 and TRBJ2-2; TRBD2 matches at 11 bases. Germline assignment: CDR1 SGHNT and CDR2 YYREEE (reference sequence). V lost 0 bases, J lost 4 bases, and 5 bases stayed unmatched. CDR3 length: 17 residues. This chain's CDR3 is CASSLVAGGPRTGELFF. CDR3 coding DNA: TGTGCCAGCAGCTTGGTAGCGGGGGGGCCTCGCACCGGGGAGCTGTTTTTT.

The rearrangement links TRBV6-1 to TRBJ1-5, with a weak D call TRBD1 (5 bases). V lost 4 bases and J 2 bases, leaving 9 bases between the germline ends. The CDR3 length is 14 residues. Per germline, CDR1 MNHNS and CDR2 SASEGT. This CDR3 reads CASSAGGGNQPQHF. CDR3 bases: TGTGCCAGCAGTGCTGGGGGGGGCAATCAGCCCCAGCATTTT.

The rearrangement uses TRBV13 and TRBJ2-7; D is ambiguous. This CDR3 is built from 14 residues. The V end was cut by 5 bases, the J end by 0 bases, with 11 bases between. CDR1 PRHDT and CDR2 FYEKMQ come from the germline V gene (reference sequence). The CDR3 DNA reads as TGTGCCAGCAGCACCAAACGAGGCTCCTACGAGCAGTACTTC. This encodes CASSTKRGSYEQYF.

This clone occurred once. This CDR3 is CASSPMRGTTNEKLFF. Here the CDR3 DNA reads TGTGCCAGCTCACCAATGAGAGGGACAACTAATGAAAAACTGTTTTTT. The chain links TRBV18 to TRBJ1-4; D unclear. CDR3 length equals 16 residues. The V and J ends lost 2 bases and 0 bases respectively, with 10 bases between them. Germline V gene data show CDR1 as KGHSH and CDR2 as LQKENI.

This clone is a singleton in its sample. The J gene is TRBJ1-6, the V gene TRBV13; 7 bases line up with TRBD1. V gave up 4 bases and J gave up 11 bases; unmatched junction bases: 17. This CDR3 spans 17 amino acids. Germline loops: CDR1 PRHDT, CDR2 FYEKMQ (reference sequence). The CDR3 loop reads CASSSTGEGVIHPPLHF. In DNA, the CDR3 is TGTGCCAGCAGCTCCACAGGGGAAGGAGTAATTCACCCACCCCTCCACTTT.

The V call is TRBV6-1, the J call TRBJ2-7, with 13 bases aligning to TRBD2. After removal of 6 bases from V and 4 bases from J, the junction contained 3 bases not matched to a gene. CDR1 is MNHNS, CDR2 SASEGT, per germline. The CDR3 contains 14 residues. The CDR3 nucleotides are TGTGCCAGCAGGGGACTAGCGGGGAGGTACGAGCAGTACTTC. It translates to CASRGLAGRYEQYF.

The genes are TRBV6-5 and TRBJ1-2, with D unresolved. The CDR3 totals 13 residues. V dropped 0 bases and J dropped 4 bases, with 6 bases sitting between them. Germline loops: CDR1 MNHEY, CDR2 SVGAGI. DNA for the CDR3: TGTGCCAGCAGTTACTCGCCAGGCTATGGCTACACCTTC. Protein sequence: CASSYSPGYGYTF.

V usage is TRBV25-1 and J usage is TRBJ2-5; 10 nucleotides line up with TRBD2. J gave up 7 bases and V 4 bases, and 12 bases lay outside the gene matches. Germline CDR1 is MGHDK and CDR2 is SYGVNS. The CDR3 spans 16 residues. Here the CDR3 DNA reads TGTGCCAGCAGTGTCCCTGCCGGGACTAGCGCAGGGACCCAGTACTTC. This codes for CASSVPAGTSAGTQYF.

J is TRBJ2-3 and V is TRBV4-1; 7 bases are a match to TRBD2. CDR3 size: 16 residues. Germline CDR1 and CDR2: MGHRA and YSYEKL. The V gene end was trimmed by 1 base and the J gene end by 2 bases; junction bases not matched to a gene: 6. In DNA, the CDR3 is TGCGCCAGCAGCCAAGTCCAAGCGGGACCCACAGATACGCAGTATTTT. Its protein product is CASSQVQAGPTDTQYF.